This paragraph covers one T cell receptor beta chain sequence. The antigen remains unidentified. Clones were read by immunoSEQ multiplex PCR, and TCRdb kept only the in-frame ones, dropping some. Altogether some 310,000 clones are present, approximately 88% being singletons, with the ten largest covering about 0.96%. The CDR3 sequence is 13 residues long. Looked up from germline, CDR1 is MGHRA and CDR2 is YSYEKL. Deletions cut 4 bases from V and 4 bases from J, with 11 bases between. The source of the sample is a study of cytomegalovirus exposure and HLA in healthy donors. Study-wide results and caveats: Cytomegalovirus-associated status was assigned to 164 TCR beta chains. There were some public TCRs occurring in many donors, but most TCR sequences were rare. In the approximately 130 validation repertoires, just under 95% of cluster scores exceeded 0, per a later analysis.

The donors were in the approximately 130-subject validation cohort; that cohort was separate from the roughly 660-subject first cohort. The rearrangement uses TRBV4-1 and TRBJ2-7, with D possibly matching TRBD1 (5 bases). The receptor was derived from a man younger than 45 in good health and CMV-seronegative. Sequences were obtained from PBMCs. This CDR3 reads CASSRETAYEQYF. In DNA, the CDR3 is TGCGCCAGCAGCCGAGAGACAGCTTACGAGCAGTACTTC.